This passage covers 28 T cell receptor beta chains from one sample sequenced in a study of tissue T cells after allogeneic stem cell transplantation. Sequencing used immunoSEQ multiplex PCR; TCRdb keeps in-frame clones, though not all of them. The profile shows about 43,000 clones, more than 90% of them singletons. Specimen: blood, collected before transplantation. The source of these receptors is a woman aged 35 to 69 who later had graft-versus-host disease after an allogeneic stem cell transplant.

J is TRBJ2-7 and V is TRBV18; D may correspond to TRBD1 or TRBD2 (5 bases each). There are 13 residues in the CDR3. V lost 5 bases and J lost 0, with 8 bases in between. The germline gives CDR1 KGHSH, CDR2 LQKENI. Here the CDR3 DNA reads TGTGCCAGCTCAGTCGGGGCCTCCTACGAGCAGTACTTC. Its protein is CASSVGASYEQYF.

V usage is TRBV11-3 and J usage is TRBJ2-1; the match to TRBD1 covers 8 bases. This CDR3 has 15 amino acids. Germline-derived CDR1 and CDR2 are SGHNT and YENEEA. The V gene end was trimmed by 5 bases and the J gene end by 6 bases; junction bases not matched to a gene: 9. CDR3 in DNA: TGTGCCAGCAGCCCATCCAGGGGGCCAGGCAATGAGCAGTTCTTC. Translating it yields CASSPSRGPGNEQFF. Full variable domain (remainder filled in from reference TRBV11-3 and TRBJ2-1): EAGVVQSPRYKIIEKKQPVAFWCNPISGHNTLYWYLQNLGQGPELLIRYENEEAVDDSQLPKDRFSAERLKGVDSTLKIQPAELGDSAVYLCASSPSRGPGNEQFFGPGTRLTVL.

The DNA for the CDR3 is TGTGCCAGCACCCGGGTTACTTACGACACCGGGGAGCTGTTTTTT. Amino acid sequence: CASTRVTYDTGELFF. The V gene is TRBV5-6, the J gene TRBJ2-2; no clear D gene. The ends were cut back, 6 bases at V and 3 bases at J, with 15 bases in the middle. CDR1 and CDR2 from the germline V gene are SGHDT and YYEEEE. CDR3 length equals 15 residues.

V and J are TRBV7-8 and TRBJ1-5; D uncertain. V lost 5 bases and J lost 3, with 17 bases in between. The germline V gene has CDR1 SGHVS and CDR2 FQNEAQ. The CDR3 sequence is 16 residues long. The CDR3 nucleotides read TGTGCCAGCAGCAAGAGTATCCAGGACCTCAATCAGCCCCAGCATTTT. Residues: CASSKSIQDLNQPQHF.

J is TRBJ2-2 and V is TRBV2, with 12 bases matching TRBD2. Trimming removed 5 bases from V and 4 bases from J; junction bases left unmatched: 5. Germline loops: CDR1 SNHLY, CDR2 FYNNEI. The length of the CDR3 is 16 residues. DNA of the CDR3: TGTGCCAGCAGTCGGACTAGCGGGACTGTCACCGGGGAGCTGTTTTTT. It yields the protein CASSRTSGTVTGELFF. Full variable domain (missing parts from reference TRBV2 and TRBJ2-2): EPEVTQTPSHQVTQMGQEVILRCVPISNHLYFYWYRQILGQKVEFLVSFYNNEISEKSEIFDDQFSVERPDGSNFTLKIRSTKLEDSAMYFCASSRTSGTVTGELFFGEGSRLTVL.

This sequence joins TRBV6-5 and TRBJ1-1; D unresolved. V was clipped by 5 bases and J by 6 bases, with 16 bases between them. This CDR3 is 14 amino acids long. Per the germline V gene, CDR1 is MNHEY and CDR2 is SVGAGI. CDR3 in amino acids: CASSPSARRAEAFF. The CDR3 nucleotides read TGTGCCAGCAGTCCCTCGGCGAGGCGGGCTGAAGCTTTCTTT.

The V call is TRBV25-1, the J call TRBJ1-1; no definite D call. The germline V gene encodes CDR1 MGHDK and CDR2 SYGVNS. This CDR3 region has 15 residues. Trimming shortened V by 1 base and J by 1 base, and 10 bases separated the two germline ends. Written as DNA, the CDR3 is TGTGCCAGCAGTGAATTGTCTGGTTCGAACACTGAAGCTTTCTTT. Its protein product is CASSELSGSNTEAFF.

The chain combines TRBV29-1 with TRBJ2-2, with 8 bases fitting TRBD2. This CDR3 spans 17 amino acids. Germline-derived CDR1 and CDR2 are SQVTM and ANQGSEA. The ends lost 6 bases at V and 1 base at J; junction bases unmatched: 13. CDR3 loop: CSVTPWLAGENTGELFF. The DNA of the CDR3 is TGCAGCGTGACACCCTGGCTAGCGGGCGAGAACACCGGGGAGCTGTTTTTT.

This chain links TRBV11-2 with TRBJ2-2; possible D gene TRBD1, 6 bases. Looked up from germline, CDR1 is SGHAT and CDR2 is FQNNGV. The CDR3 contains 14 residues. Trimming took 5 bases from V and 3 from J, leaving 10 bases between them. The CDR3 spells CASSAQGYTGELFF. For the CDR3, the DNA is TGTGCCAGCAGCGCACAGGGTTACACCGGGGAGCTGTTTTTT.

CDR3 DNA: TGTGCCAGCCAACCCCCTGGCTACGAGCAGTACTTC. The encoded protein is CASQPPGYEQYF. The chain has TRBV28 and TRBJ2-7; D is undetermined. This CDR3 has 12 residues. Trimming cost V 8 bases and J 3 bases, with 11 bases left between them. Germline loops: CDR1 MDHEN, CDR2 SYDVKM. Full variable domain (rest looked up from reference TRBV28 and TRBJ2-7): DVKVTQSSRYLVKRTGEKVFLECVQDMDHENMFWYRQDPGLGLRLIYFSYDVKMKEKGDIPEGYSVSREKKERFSLILESASTNQTSMYLCASQPPGYEQYFGPGTRLTVT.

This chain connects TRBV7-2 to TRBJ1-5, with D possibly being TRBD1 (5 bases). The V end was cut by 1 base, the J end by 2 bases, with 18 bases between. This CDR3 region has 18 residues. Germline V CDR1 and CDR2: SGHTA, FQGNSA. The chain's CDR3 is CASSLVGFGRGRNQPQHF. CDR3 DNA: TGTGCCAGCAGCTTAGTGGGTTTCGGGAGGGGACGCAATCAGCCCCAGCATTTT.

The J gene is TRBJ2-7, the V gene TRBV11-2; the D is unclear. This CDR3 is built from 13 residues. The V end was cut by 1 base, the J end by 2 bases, with 6 bases between. Per the germline V gene, CDR1 is SGHAT and CDR2 is FQNNGV. The CDR3 spells CASSLGQTYEQYF. Here the CDR3 DNA reads TGTGCCAGCAGCTTAGGACAAACCTACGAGCAGTACTTC. Full variable domain (remainder filled in from reference TRBV11-2 and TRBJ2-7): EAGVAQSPRYKIIEKRQSVAFWCNPISGHATLYWYQQILGQGPKLLIQFQNNGVVDDSQLPKDRFSAERLKGVDSTLKIQPAKLEDSAVYLCASSLGQTYEQYFGPGTRLTVT.

This chain joins TRBV28 and TRBJ1-1; 10 bases match TRBD1. Trimming removed 5 bases from V and 4 bases from J; junction bases left unmatched: 7. This CDR3 region has 15 residues. Germline V gene data show CDR1 as MDHEN and CDR2 as SYDVKM. Written as DNA, the CDR3 is TGTGCCAGCAGTAACACATGGACAGGGGGCACTGAAGCTTTCTTT. This gives the protein CASSNTWTGGTEAFF.

This chain connects TRBV10-3 to TRBJ1-6; 10 bases match TRBD1. CDR3 length: 13 amino acids. Unmatched junction bases numbered 5, after V lost 4 bases and J lost 14 bases. The V gene's germline CDR1 is ENHRY and CDR2 SYGVKD. The CDR3 DNA reads TGTGCCATCAGTGGGGACAGGGGCTCGACCCTCCACTTT. It codes for CAISGDRGSTLHF.

This clone was picked up a small number of times. The gene calls are TRBV19 and TRBJ2-7; D may match TRBD1 or TRBD2 (6 bases each). Germline CDR1 LNHDA, CDR2 SQIVND (reference sequence). The germline V and J ends were trimmed by 4 bases and 7 bases, with 17 bases remaining between them. This CDR3 is 14 amino acids long. CDR3 sequence (DNA): TGTGCCAGTAGTAGAGGTGGGGGGCCTTGGGAGCAGTACTTC. Translating gives CASSRGGGPWEQYF.

V usage is TRBV5-5 and J usage is TRBJ2-1; D is ambiguous. This CDR3 has 15 residues. Between the trimmed V and J ends, which lost 4 bases and 0 bases, there was a span of 11 bases. CDR1 is SGHKS, CDR2 YYEKEE, per germline (reference sequence). The CDR3 region has the DNA TGTGCCAGCAGCCTAGACACCTACTCCTACAATGAGCAGTTCTTC. Protein sequence: CASSLDTYSYNEQFF. Variable domain in full (rest from reference TRBV5-5 and TRBJ2-1): DAGVTQSPTHLIKTRGQQVTLRCSPISGHKSVSWYQQVLGQGPQFIFQYYEKEERGRGNFPDRFSARQFPNYSSELNVNALLLGDSALYLCASSLDTYSYNEQFFGPGTRLTVL.

V gene TRBV27 combines with J gene TRBJ2-7, with 13 nucleotides matching TRBD2. The trim removed 4 bases at V and 3 bases at J, leaving 0 bases unmatched. The germline V gene has CDR1 MNHEY and CDR2 SMNVEV (reference sequence). CDR3 length equals 14 residues. DNA for the CDR3: TGTGCCAGCAGTTGGACTAGCGGGAGCTACGAGCAGTACTTC. This sequence encodes CASSWTSGSYEQYF.

The CDR3 loop is CASSPRTSSTDTQYF. The CDR3 bases are TGTGCCAGCAGCCCCCGGACTAGCAGCACAGATACGCAGTATTTT. The chain links TRBV7-2 to TRBJ2-3; TRBD2 matches 8 bases. V gave up 5 bases and J gave up 0 bases; unmatched junction bases: 4. This CDR3 has 15 amino acids. Per germline, CDR1 SGHTA and CDR2 FQGNSA.

The chain links TRBV6-5 to TRBJ2-1; D gene uncertain. The V and J ends lost 6 bases and 4 bases respectively, with 16 bases between them. The CDR3 is 15 residues long. Germline-derived CDR1 and CDR2 are MNHEY and SVGAGI. The CDR3 DNA is TGTGCCAGCAGCCTCCCCGCGGCCTCATACAATGAGCAGTTCTTC. Amino acids: CASSLPAASYNEQFF.

This chain connects TRBV7-8 to TRBJ2-1, with D possibly being TRBD1 or TRBD2 (6 bases each). The CDR3 has 15 residues. CDR1 is SGHVS and CDR2 is FQNEAQ in the germline V gene. The V end lost 0 bases, the J end lost 3 bases, and 9 bases lay between the germline ends. Here the CDR3 reads CASSLAGGFYNEQFF. The CDR3 coding sequence is TGTGCCAGCAGCTTAGCGGGGGGCTTCTACAATGAGCAGTTCTTC.

J is TRBJ1-4 and V is TRBV7-9; 10 nucleotides agree with TRBD1. Losses at the gene ends were 4 bases for V and 11 bases for J; bases not matched to a gene: 7. Germline V lookup: CDR1 SEHNR, CDR2 FQNEAQ (reference sequence). The length of the CDR3 is 14 residues. The CDR3 spells CASSYGTGVDKLFF. The CDR3 nucleotides are TGTGCCAGCAGCTACGGGACAGGGGTTGACAAACTGTTTTTT. Full variable domain (outside the CDR3, taken from reference TRBV7-9 and TRBJ1-4): DTGVSQNPRHKITKRGQNVTFRCDPISEHNRLYWYRQTLGQGPEFLTYFQNEAQLEKSRLLSDRFSAERPKGSFSTLEIQRTEQGDSAMYLCASSYGTGVDKLFFGSGTQLSVL.

This chain joins TRBV6-5 and TRBJ2-7; TRBD1 is a possible D gene (6 bases). The CDR3 is made up of 11 amino acids. Germline assignment: CDR1 MNHEY and CDR2 SVGAGI. Trimming cost V 8 bases and J 2 bases, with 7 bases left between them. CDR3 sequence: CASGDTYEQYF. The CDR3 nucleotides are TGTGCCAGCGGGGACACCTACGAGCAGTACTTC.

J is TRBJ1-6 and V is TRBV7-9; possible D gene TRBD1, 5 bases. CDR1 SEHNR and CDR2 FQNEAQ come from the germline V gene (reference sequence). The V gene lost 5 bases and the J gene lost 8 bases, with 16 bases spanning the gap. This CDR3 is 15 amino acids long. The CDR3, as DNA: TGTGCCAGCAGCCTCGGGACGCCGGGTGATTCACCCCTCCACTTT. Its protein is CASSLGTPGDSPLHF. The variable domain in full, completed from reference TRBV7-9 and TRBJ1-6, reads DTGVSQNPRHKITKRGQNVTFRCDPISEHNRLYWYRQTLGQGPEFLTYFQNEAQLEKSRLLSDRFSAERPKGSFSTLEIQRTEQGDSAMYLCASSLGTPGDSPLHFGNGTRLTVT.

The genes are TRBV29-1 and TRBJ2-1; a possible D gene is TRBD2 (6 bases). Germline V gene lookup returns CDR1 SQVTM and CDR2 ANQGSEA. Trimming took off 5 bases at V and 10 bases at J, with 15 bases between the two ends. This CDR3 contains 12 residues. CDR3 residues: CSVYSRGLEQFF. The CDR3 DNA sequence: TGCAGCGTTTACTCTCGGGGACTGGAGCAGTTCTTC.

The V and J genes are TRBV19 and TRBJ1-6, with D possibly being TRBD1 (5 bases). Per the germline V gene, CDR1 is LNHDA and CDR2 is SQIVND (reference sequence). The length of the CDR3 is 13 residues. Trimming shortened V by 5 bases and J by 7 bases, and 9 bases separated the two germline ends. CDR3 sequence: CASSFGANSPLHF. CDR3 nucleotide sequence: TGTGCCAGTAGTTTCGGGGCAAATTCACCCCTCCACTTT. The full variable domain, its missing parts supplied by reference TRBV19 and TRBJ1-6, is DGGITQSPKYLFRKEGQNVTLSCEQNLNHDAMYWYRQDPGQGLRLIYYSQIVNDFQKGDIAEGYSVSREKKESFPLTVTSAQKNPTAFYLCASSFGANSPLHFGNGTRLTVT.

CDR3 sequence reads: CASSSDRGSSYEQYF. CDR3 nucleotides: TGTGCCAGCAGCTCCGATAGAGGGAGCTCCTACGAGCAGTACTTC. The genes are TRBV7-2 and TRBJ2-7, with D possibly being TRBD2 (5 bases). The CDR3 is 15 residues long. Trimming cost V 4 bases and J 0 bases, with 13 bases left between them. Germline CDR1 and CDR2: SGHTA and FQGNSA.

This chain uses TRBV7-9 with TRBJ1-2; D remains unclear. This CDR3 has 16 residues. Germline V gives CDR1 SEHNR, CDR2 FQNEAQ (reference sequence). Trimming stripped 5 bases from V and 3 bases from J, with 19 bases between. This CDR3 is CASSAHQPTSHYGYTF. In DNA form, the CDR3 reads TGTGCCAGCAGCGCCCATCAGCCGACGTCCCACTATGGCTACACCTTC.

The V gene is TRBV7-9, the J gene TRBJ2-7; D is uncertain. Germline CDR1 reads SEHNR; CDR2 reads FQNEAQ (reference sequence). Trimming removed 5 bases at V and 12 bases at J, with 17 bases between. The CDR3 contains 12 residues. CDR3 sequence: CASSHPAGVWYF. CDR3 sequence (DNA): TGTGCCAGCAGCCACCCCGCTGGGGTTTGGTACTTC.